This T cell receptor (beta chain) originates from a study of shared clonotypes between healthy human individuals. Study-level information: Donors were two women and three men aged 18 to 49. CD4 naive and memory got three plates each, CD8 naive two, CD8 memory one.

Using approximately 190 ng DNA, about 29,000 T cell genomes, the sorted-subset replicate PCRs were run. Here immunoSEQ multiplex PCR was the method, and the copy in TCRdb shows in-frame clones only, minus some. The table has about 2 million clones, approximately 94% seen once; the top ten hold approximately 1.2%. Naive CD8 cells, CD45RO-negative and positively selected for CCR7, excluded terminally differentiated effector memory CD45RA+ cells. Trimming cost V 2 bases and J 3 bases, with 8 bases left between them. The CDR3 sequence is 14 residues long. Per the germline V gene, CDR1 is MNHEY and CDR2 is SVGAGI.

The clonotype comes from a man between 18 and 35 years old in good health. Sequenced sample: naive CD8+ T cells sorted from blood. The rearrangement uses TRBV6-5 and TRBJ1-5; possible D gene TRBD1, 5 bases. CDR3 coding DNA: TGTGCCAGCAGTTACCGACAGTCCAATCAGCCCCAGCATTTT. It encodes CASSYRQSNQPQHF.